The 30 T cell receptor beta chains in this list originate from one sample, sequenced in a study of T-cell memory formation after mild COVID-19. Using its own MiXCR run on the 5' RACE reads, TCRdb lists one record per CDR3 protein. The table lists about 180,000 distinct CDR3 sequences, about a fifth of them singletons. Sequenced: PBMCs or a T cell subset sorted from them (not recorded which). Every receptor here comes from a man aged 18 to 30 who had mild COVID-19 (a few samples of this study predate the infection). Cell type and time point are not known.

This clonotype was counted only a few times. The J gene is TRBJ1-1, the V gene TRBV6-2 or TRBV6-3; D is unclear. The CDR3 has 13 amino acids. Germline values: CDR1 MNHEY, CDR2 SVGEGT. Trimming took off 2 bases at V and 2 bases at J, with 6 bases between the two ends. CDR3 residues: CASSYDYNTEAFF. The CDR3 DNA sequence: TGTGCCAGCAGTTACGACTACAACACTGAAGCTTTCTTT.

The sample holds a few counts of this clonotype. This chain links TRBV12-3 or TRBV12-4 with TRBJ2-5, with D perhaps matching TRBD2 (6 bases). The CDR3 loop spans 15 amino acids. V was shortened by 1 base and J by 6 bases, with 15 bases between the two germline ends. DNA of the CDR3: TGTGCCAGCAGTTTAGTATTAGGAGGGCTGAAGACCCAGTACTTC. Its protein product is CASSLVLGGLKTQYF.

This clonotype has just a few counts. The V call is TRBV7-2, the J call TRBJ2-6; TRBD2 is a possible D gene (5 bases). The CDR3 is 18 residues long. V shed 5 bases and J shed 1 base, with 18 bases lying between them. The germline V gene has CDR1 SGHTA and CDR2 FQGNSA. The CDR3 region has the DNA TGTGCCAGCAGCCCATCGGGTCGTCGGGGTTCTGGGGCCAACGTCCTGACTTTC. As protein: CASSPSGRRGSGANVLTF.

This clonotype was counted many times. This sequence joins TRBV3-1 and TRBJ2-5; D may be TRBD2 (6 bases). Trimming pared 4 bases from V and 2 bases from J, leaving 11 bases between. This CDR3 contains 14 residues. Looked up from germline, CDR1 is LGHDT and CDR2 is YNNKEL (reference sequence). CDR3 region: CASSRLEGQETQYF. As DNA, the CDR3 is TGTGCCAGCAGCCGACTAGAGGGACAAGAGACCCAGTACTTC.

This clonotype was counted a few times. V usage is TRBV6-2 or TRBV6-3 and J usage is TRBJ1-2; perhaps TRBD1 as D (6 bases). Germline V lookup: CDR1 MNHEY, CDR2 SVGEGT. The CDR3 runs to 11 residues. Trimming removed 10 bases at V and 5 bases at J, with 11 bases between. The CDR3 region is CATQGNYGYTF. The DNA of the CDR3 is TGTGCCACCCAGGGGAATTATGGCTACACCTTC.

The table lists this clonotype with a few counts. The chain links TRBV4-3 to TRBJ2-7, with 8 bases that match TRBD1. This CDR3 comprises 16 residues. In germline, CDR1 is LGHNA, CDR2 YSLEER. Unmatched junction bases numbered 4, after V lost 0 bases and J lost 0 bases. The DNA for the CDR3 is TGCGCCAGCAGCCAAGAAAATACAGGGGGCTCCTACGAGCAGTACTTC. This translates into CASSQENTGGSYEQYF.

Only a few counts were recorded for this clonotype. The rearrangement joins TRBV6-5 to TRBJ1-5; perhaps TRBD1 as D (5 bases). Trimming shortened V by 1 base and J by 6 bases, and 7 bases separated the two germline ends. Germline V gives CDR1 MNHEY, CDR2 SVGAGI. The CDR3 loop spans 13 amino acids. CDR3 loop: CASSYYGGQPQHF. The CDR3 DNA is TGTGCCAGCAGTTACTACGGGGGTCAGCCCCAGCATTTT.

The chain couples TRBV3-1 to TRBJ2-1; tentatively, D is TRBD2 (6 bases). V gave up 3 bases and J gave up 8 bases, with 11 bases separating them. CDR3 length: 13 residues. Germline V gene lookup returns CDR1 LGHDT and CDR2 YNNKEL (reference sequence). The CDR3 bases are TGTGCCAGCAGCCACCTGGGCGGGGATGAGCAGTTCTTC. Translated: CASSHLGGDEQFF.

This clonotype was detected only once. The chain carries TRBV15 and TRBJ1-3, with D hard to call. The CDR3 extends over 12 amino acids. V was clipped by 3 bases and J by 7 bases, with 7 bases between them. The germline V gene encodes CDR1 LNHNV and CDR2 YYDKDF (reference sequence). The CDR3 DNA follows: TGTGCCACCAGCAGGAGAGACAACACCATATATTTT. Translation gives CATSRRDNTIYF.

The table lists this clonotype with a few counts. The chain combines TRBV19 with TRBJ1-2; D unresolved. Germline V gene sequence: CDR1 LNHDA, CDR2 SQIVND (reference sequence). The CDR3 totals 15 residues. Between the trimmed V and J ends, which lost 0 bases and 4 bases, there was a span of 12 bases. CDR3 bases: TGTGCCAGTAGTATAGATCGGTTTCGAGGCTATGGCTACACCTTC. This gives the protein CASSIDRFRGYGYTF.

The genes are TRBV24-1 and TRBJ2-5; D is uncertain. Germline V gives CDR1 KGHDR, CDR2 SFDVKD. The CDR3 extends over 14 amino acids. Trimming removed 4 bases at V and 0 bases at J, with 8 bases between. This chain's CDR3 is CATSERRDQETQYF. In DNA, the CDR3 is TGTGCCACCAGTGAAAGAAGAGACCAAGAGACCCAGTACTTC.

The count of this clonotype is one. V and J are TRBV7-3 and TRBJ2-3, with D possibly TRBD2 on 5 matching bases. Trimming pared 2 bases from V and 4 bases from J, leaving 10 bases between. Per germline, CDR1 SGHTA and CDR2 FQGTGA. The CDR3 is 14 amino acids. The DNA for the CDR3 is TGTGCCAGCAGCTTAGACACCGGGGCAGATACGCAGTATTTT. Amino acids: CASSLDTGADTQYF.

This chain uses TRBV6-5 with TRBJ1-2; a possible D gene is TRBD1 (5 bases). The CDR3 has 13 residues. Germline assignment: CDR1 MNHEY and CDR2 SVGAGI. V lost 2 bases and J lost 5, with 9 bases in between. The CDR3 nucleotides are TGTGCCAGCAGTTACGGGGCAGGTTATGGCTACACCTTC. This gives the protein CASSYGAGYGYTF.

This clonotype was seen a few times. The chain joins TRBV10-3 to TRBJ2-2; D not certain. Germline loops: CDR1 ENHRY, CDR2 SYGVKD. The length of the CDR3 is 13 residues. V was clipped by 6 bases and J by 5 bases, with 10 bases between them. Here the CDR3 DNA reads TGTGCCATCAGAAGTCTTCAGACCGGGGAGCTGTTTTTT. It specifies CAIRSLQTGELFF.

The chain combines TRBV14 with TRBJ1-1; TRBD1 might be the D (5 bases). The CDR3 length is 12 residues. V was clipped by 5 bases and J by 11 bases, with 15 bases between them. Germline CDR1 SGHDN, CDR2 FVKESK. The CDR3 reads CASSEGARGAFF. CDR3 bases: TGTGCCAGCAGCGAAGGGGCCCGTGGGGCTTTCTTT.

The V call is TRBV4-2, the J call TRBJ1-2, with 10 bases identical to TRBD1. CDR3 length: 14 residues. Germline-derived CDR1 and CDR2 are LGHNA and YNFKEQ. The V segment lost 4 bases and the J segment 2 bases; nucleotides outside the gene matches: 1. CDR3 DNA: TGTGCCAGCAGCCCGGACAGGGGGAACTATGGCTACACCTTC. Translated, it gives CASSPDRGNYGYTF.

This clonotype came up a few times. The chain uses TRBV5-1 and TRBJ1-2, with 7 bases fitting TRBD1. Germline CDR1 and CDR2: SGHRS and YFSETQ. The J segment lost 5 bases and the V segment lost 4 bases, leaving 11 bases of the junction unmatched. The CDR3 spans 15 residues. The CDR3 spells CASSLIGQDRYGYTF. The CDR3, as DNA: TGCGCCAGCAGCCTTATAGGACAGGACCGGTATGGCTACACCTTC.

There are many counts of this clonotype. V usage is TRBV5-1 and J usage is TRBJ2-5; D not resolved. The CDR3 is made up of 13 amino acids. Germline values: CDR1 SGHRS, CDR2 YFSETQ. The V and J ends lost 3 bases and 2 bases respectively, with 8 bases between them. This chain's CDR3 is CASSSGRQETQYF. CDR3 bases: TGCGCCAGCAGCTCTGGCAGACAAGAGACCCAGTACTTC.

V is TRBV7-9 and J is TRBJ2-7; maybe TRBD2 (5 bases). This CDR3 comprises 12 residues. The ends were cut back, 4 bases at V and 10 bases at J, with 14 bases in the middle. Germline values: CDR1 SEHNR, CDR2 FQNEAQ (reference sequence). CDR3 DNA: TGTGCCAGCAGCTCCTGGAACACGGGACAGTACTTC. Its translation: CASSSWNTGQYF. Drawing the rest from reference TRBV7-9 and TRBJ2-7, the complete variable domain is DTGVSQNPRHKITKRGQNVTFRCDPISEHNRLYWYRQTLGQGPEFLTYFQNEAQLEKSRLLSDRFSAERPKGSFSTLEIQRTEQGDSAMYLCASSSWNTGQYFGPGTRLTVT.

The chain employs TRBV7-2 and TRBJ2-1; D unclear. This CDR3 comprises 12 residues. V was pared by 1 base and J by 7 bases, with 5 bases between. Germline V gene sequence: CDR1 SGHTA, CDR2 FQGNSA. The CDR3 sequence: CASSLGWNEQFF. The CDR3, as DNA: TGTGCCAGCAGCTTAGGGTGGAATGAGCAGTTCTTC.

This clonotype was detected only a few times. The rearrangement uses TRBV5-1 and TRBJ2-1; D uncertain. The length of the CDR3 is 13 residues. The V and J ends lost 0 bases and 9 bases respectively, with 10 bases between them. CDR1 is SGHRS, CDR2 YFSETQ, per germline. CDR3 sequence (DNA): TGCGCCAGCAGCTTGGTTCCGGCCGGTGAGCAGTTCTTC. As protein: CASSLVPAGEQFF.

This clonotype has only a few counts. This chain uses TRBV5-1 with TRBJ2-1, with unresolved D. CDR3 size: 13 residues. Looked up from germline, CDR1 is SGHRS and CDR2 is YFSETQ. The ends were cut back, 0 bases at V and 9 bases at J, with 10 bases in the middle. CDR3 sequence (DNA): TGCGCCAGCAGCTTGGAGTGGAATCTTGAGCAGTTCTTC. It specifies CASSLEWNLEQFF.

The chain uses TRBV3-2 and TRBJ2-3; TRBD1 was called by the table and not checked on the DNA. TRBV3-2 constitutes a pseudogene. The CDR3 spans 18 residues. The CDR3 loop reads CASSQDRTGTGPLDTQYF. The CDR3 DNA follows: TGTGCCAGCAGCCAAGATAGAACTGGGACAGGGCCACTAGATACGCAGTATTTT.

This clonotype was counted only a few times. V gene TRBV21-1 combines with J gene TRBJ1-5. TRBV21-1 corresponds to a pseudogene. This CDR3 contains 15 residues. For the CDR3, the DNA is TGTGCCAGACTATGGCGGAACCGGTGGAATCAGCCCCAGCATTTT. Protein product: CARLWRNRWNQPQHF.

CDR3: CRLRTLYEQYF. The CDR3 bases are TGCCGTCTCCGGACTCTCTACGAGCAGTACTTC. The chain combines TRBV20-1 with TRBJ2-7; D might be TRBD2 (5 bases). The CDR3 runs to 11 residues. The germline V gene encodes CDR1 DFQATT and CDR2 SNEGSKA (reference sequence).

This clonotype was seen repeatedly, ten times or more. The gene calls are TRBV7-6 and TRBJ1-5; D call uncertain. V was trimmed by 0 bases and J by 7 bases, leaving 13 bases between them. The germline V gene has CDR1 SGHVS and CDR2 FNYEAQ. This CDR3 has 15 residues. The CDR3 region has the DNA TGTGCCAGCAGCTTAGCCAGTGGCCTAAACCAGCCCCAGCATTTT. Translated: CASSLASGLNQPQHF.

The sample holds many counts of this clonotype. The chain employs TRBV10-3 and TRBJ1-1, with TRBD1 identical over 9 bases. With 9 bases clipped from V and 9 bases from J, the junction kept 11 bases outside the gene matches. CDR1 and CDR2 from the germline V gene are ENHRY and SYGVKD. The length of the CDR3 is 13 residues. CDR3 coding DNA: TGTGCCATAAGACCGCGACAGGGGGTAAAAGCTTTCTTT. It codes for CAIRPRQGVKAFF.

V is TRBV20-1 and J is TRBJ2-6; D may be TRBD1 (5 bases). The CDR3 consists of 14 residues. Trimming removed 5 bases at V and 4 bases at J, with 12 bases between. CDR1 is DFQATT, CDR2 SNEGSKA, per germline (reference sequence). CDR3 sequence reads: CSAPGYGGANVLTF. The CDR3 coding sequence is TGCAGTGCTCCAGGGTATGGCGGGGCCAACGTCCTGACTTTC.

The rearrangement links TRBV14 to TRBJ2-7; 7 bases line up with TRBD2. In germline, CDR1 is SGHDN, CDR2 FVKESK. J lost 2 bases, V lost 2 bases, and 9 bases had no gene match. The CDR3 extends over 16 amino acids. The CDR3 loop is CASSQLGSGSTYEQYF. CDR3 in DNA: TGTGCCAGCAGCCAACTGGGTAGCGGGTCGACCTACGAGCAGTACTTC.

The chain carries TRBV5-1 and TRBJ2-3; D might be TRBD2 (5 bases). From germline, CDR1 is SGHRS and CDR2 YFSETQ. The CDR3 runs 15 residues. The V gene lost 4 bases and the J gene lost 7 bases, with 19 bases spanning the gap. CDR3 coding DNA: TGCGCCAGCAGCGGTTCCGGAGGTCTCCGGAATACGCAGTATTTT. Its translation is CASSGSGGLRNTQYF.